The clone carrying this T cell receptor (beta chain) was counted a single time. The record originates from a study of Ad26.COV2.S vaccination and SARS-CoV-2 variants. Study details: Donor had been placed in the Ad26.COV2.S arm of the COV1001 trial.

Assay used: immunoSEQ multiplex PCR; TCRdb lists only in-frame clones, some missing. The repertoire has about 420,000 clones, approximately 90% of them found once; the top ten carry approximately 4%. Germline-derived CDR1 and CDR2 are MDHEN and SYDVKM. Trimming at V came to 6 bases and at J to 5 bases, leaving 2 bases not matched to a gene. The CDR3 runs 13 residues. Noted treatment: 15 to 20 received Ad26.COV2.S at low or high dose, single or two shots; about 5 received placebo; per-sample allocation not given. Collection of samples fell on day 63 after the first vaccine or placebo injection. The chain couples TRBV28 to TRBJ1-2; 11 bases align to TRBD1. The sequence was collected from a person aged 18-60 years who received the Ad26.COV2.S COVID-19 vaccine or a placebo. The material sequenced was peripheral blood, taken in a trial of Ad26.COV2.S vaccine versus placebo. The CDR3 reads CASRGTGGYGYTF. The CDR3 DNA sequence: TGTGCCAGCAGGGGGACAGGGGGATATGGCTACACCTTC.